Here is one T cell receptor (beta chain) with its context. What it recognizes is unknown. The same CDR3 can be traced to other DNA sequences in this sample. PCR was performed using 60 Vbeta and 13 Jbeta primers. Measured with immunoSEQ multiplex PCR; TCRdb has only the in-frame clones, and not every one. The table shows about 150,000 clones, with 74% occurring only once. The record originates from a study of cytomegalovirus exposure and HLA in healthy donors. Overall study findings and caveats: Exclusion applied to some V segments, including TRBV6-2 and TRBV6-3, as they were indistinguishable. Reports showed the classifier diagnosing cytomegalovirus status with high specificity and sensitivity.

The CDR3 runs to 15 residues. Trimming at V came to 1 base and at J to 2 bases, leaving 0 bases not matched to a gene. Germline CDR1 reads SEHNR; CDR2 reads FQNEAQ (reference sequence). The clonotype originates from a man aged 30 to 39 in good health and CMV-seronegative. The specimen was PBMCs. This sequence joins TRBV7-9 and TRBJ1-5; 9 bases agree with TRBD1. The DNA of the CDR3 is TGTGCCAGCAGCTTAGGGACAGGGGGCAATCAGCCCCAGCATTTT. It translates to CASSLGTGGNQPQHF.